A single sample gave rise to the 18 T cell receptor beta chains below, sequenced in a study of blood T cell repertoires in COVID-19. Repertoires were generated with immunoSEQ multiplex PCR, while TCRdb's copy carries only in-frame clones and drops some. Of around 200,000 clones detected, roughly 86% appear once; the ten largest clones hold about 1.6%. Sample: peripheral blood. The receptors derive from a man in his late teens or twenties with active or convalescent COVID-19.

The sample holds a few counts of this clone. The rearrangement joins TRBV29-1 to TRBJ1-2; no firm D call. V lost 0 bases to trimming and J lost 8 bases, with 7 bases between them. CDR3 length: 11 amino acids. Looked up from germline, CDR1 is SQVTM and CDR2 is ANQGSEA. Here the CDR3 reads CSVEDGEGYTF. The CDR3 bases are TGCAGCGTTGAAGATGGGGAGGGCTACACCTTC.

The chain uses TRBV9 and TRBJ1-1, with D possibly matching TRBD1 (5 bases). With 0 bases removed from V and 4 bases from J, the gap between germline ends came to 13 bases. The CDR3 is 15 residues long. In germline, CDR1 is SGDLS, CDR2 YYNGEE. The CDR3 protein is CASSVVAQGATEAFF. CDR3 nucleotide sequence: TGTGCCAGCAGCGTAGTGGCACAAGGGGCCACTGAAGCTTTCTTT.

This chain joins TRBV4-1 and TRBJ1-1, with D unresolved. Trimming pared 2 bases from V and 7 bases from J, leaving 11 bases between. This CDR3 comprises 13 residues. CDR1 is MGHRA, CDR2 YSYEKL, per germline. The CDR3 region has the DNA TGCGCCAGCAGCCAACCTCGGGGTGGTGAAGCTTTCTTT. Translated, it gives CASSQPRGGEAFF.

The chain links TRBV30 to TRBJ1-5; D may be TRBD1 (6 bases). The germline V gene has CDR1 GTSNPN and CDR2 SVGIG (reference sequence). There are 15 residues in the CDR3. V was trimmed by 1 base and J by 7 bases, leaving 17 bases between them. DNA of the CDR3: TGTGCCTGGAGTGCCACGGGGGGGGCAGGACAGCCCCAGCATTTT. Amino acid sequence: CAWSATGGAGQPQHF.

V is TRBV30 and J is TRBJ2-1; 12 bases are shared with TRBD2. There are 16 residues in the CDR3. The V segment lost 2 bases and the J segment 8 bases; nucleotides outside the gene matches: 10. The germline V gene encodes CDR1 GTSNPN and CDR2 SVGIG (reference sequence). This CDR3 reads CAWSLKTSGSFDEQFF. CDR3 nucleotide sequence: TGTGCCTGGAGTCTCAAGACTAGCGGGAGTTTCGATGAGCAGTTCTTC.

J is TRBJ2-5 and V is TRBV6-5; TRBD1 is a possible D gene (6 bases). The CDR3 consists of 15 residues. CDR1 is MNHEY, CDR2 SVGAGI, per germline. The ends were cut back, 8 bases at V and 2 bases at J, with 18 bases in the middle. The CDR3 protein is CASSRDTWGQETQYF. The CDR3 region has the DNA TGTGCCAGCTCCCGGGACACCTGGGGGCAAGAGACCCAGTACTTC.

V is TRBV5-4 and J is TRBJ2-7; 10 bases agree with TRBD2. From germline, CDR1 is SGHNT and CDR2 YYREEE (reference sequence). After removal of 0 bases from V and 5 bases from J, the junction contained 8 bases not matched to a gene. This CDR3 is built from 16 residues. The CDR3 sequence is CASSLAAGGPINEQYF. The CDR3 DNA is TGTGCCAGCAGCTTGGCAGCGGGAGGGCCAATCAACGAGCAGTACTTC.

The chain recombines TRBV7-3 with TRBJ2-3, with TRBD1 matching 7 bases. The CDR3 totals 15 residues. Unmatched junction bases numbered 8, after V lost 6 bases and J lost 2 bases. Germline V gene sequence: CDR1 SGHTA, CDR2 FQGTGA. In DNA form, the CDR3 reads TGTGCCAGCAGTACCGGACAGGCCTACACAGATACGCAGTATTTT. It codes for CASSTGQAYTDTQYF.

The chain uses TRBV19 and TRBJ1-6; D remains unclear. Germline V gene data show CDR1 as LNHDA and CDR2 as SQIVND (reference sequence). This CDR3 contains 15 residues. The V and J ends lost 6 bases and 4 bases respectively, with 13 bases between them. The CDR3 protein is CASREAGNYNSPLHF. The CDR3 DNA is TGTGCCAGTAGGGAAGCCGGGAATTATAATTCACCCCTCCACTTT.

This rearrangement joins TRBV24-1 to TRBJ2-5, with TRBD1 identical over 9 bases. The V gene's germline CDR1 is KGHDR and CDR2 SFDVKD. V shed 10 bases and J 1 base; nucleotides not matched to a gene: 3. The CDR3 contains 13 residues. The CDR3 spells CATEGQGQETQYF. The CDR3 region has the DNA TGTGCCACTGAGGGACAGGGCCAAGAGACCCAGTACTTC.

The V gene is TRBV28, the J gene TRBJ1-3; D not resolved. Between the trimmed V and J ends, which lost 3 bases and 0 bases, there was a span of 9 bases. The CDR3 spans 15 residues. Looked up from germline, CDR1 is MDHEN and CDR2 is SYDVKM. The CDR3 here is CASSLWRSSGNTIYF. The CDR3 coding sequence is TGTGCCAGCAGTTTGTGGCGGAGCTCTGGAAACACCATATATTTT.

This clone was picked up a small number of times. CDR3 in amino acids: CASSSGTGLFF. The CDR3 DNA is TGTGCCAGCAGCTCCGGGACTGGCCTGTTCTTC. This sequence joins TRBV11-2 and TRBJ2-1; D possibly corresponds to TRBD2 (6 bases). V shed 4 bases and J shed 15 bases, with 13 bases lying between them. The germline V gene has CDR1 SGHAT and CDR2 FQNNGV. The CDR3 runs 11 residues.

V usage is TRBV9 and J usage is TRBJ2-1, with 13 positions matching TRBD2. CDR3 length: 17 residues. Germline CDR1 reads SGDLS; CDR2 reads YYNGEE. Losses at the gene ends were 0 bases for V and 9 bases for J; bases not matched to a gene: 9. CDR3 amino acids: CASSVGVVTSGGSEQFF. In DNA form, the CDR3 reads TGTGCCAGCAGCGTAGGGGTGGTGACTAGCGGGGGGAGTGAGCAGTTCTTC.

The rearrangement joins TRBV9 to TRBJ2-1, with 12 bases identical to TRBD2. The CDR3 contains 16 residues. CDR1 and CDR2 (germline): SGDLS, YYNGEE. Germline trimming cut 3 bases from V and 7 bases from J; bases unmatched to any gene: 8. The CDR3 spells CASSAFTSGGRNEQFF. The CDR3 DNA reads TGTGCCAGCAGCGCCTTTACTAGCGGGGGGAGGAATGAGCAGTTCTTC. Full variable domain (rest looked up from reference TRBV9 and TRBJ2-1): DSGVTQTPKHLITATGQRVTLRCSPRSGDLSVYWYQQSLDQGLQFLIQYYNGEERAKGNILERFSAQQFPDLHSELNLSSLELGDSALYFCASSAFTSGGRNEQFFGPGTRLTVL.

The gene calls are TRBV28 and TRBJ2-7; 11 bases are shared with TRBD2. The germline gives CDR1 MDHEN, CDR2 SYDVKM. The CDR3 consists of 16 residues. The junction had 8 bases not matched to a gene; V was cut back by 2 bases and J by 5 bases. CDR3 sequence (DNA): TGTGCCAGCAGTTTAGGAGCTAGCGGGAGGTTCGACGAGCAGTACTTC. Translation gives CASSLGASGRFDEQYF.

The chain carries TRBV6-6 and TRBJ2-7; D is possibly TRBD2 (6 bases). The germline gives CDR1 MNHNY, CDR2 SVGAGI (reference sequence). The CDR3 length is 13 residues. V was pared by 6 bases and J by 0 bases, with 9 bases between. In DNA, the CDR3 is TGTGCCAGCAGACCGACTAGCTCCTACGAGCAGTACTTC. The encoded protein is CASRPTSSYEQYF.

The J gene is TRBJ2-4, the V gene TRBV30; D remains ambiguous. V lost 4 bases to trimming and J lost 0 bases, with 7 bases between them. CDR1 is GTSNPN, CDR2 SVGIG, per germline (reference sequence). The CDR3 runs 13 residues. The CDR3, as DNA: TGTGCCTGGAAACAAGTAGCCAAAAACATTCAGTACTTC. Amino acids: CAWKQVAKNIQYF.

The J gene is TRBJ2-3, the V gene TRBV9; D not certain. Germline assignment: CDR1 SGDLS and CDR2 YYNGEE. The CDR3 contains 15 residues. V lost 0 bases to trimming and J lost 0 bases, with 8 bases between them. The DNA of the CDR3 is TGTGCCAGCAGCGTAGATACTGCTAGCACAGATACGCAGTATTTT. As protein: CASSVDTASTDTQYF.